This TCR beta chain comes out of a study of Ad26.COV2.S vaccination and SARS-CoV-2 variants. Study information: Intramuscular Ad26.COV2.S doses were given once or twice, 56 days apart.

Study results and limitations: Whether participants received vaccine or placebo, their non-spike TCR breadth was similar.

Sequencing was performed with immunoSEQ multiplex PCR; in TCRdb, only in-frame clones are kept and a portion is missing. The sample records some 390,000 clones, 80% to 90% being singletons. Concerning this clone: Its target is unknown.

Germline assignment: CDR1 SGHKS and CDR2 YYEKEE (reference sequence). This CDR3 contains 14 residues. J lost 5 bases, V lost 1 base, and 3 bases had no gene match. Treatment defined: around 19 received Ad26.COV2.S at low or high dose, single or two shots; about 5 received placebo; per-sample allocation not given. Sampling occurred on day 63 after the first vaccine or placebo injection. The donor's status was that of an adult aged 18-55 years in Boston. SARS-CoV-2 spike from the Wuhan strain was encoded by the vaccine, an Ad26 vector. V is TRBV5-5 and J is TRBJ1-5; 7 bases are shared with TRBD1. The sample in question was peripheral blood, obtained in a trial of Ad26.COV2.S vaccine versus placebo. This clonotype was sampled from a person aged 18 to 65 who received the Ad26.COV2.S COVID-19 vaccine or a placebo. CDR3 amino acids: CASSLRGRDQPQHF. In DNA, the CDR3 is TGTGCCAGCAGCTTGAGGGGGCGCGATCAGCCCCAGCATTTT.